This TCR beta chain originates from a study of blood T cell repertoires in COVID-19. Study-wide context: Collection of acute and convalescent COVID-19 samples took place in the United States, Italy and Spain.

With 6 bases removed from V and 8 bases from J, the gap between germline ends came to 13 bases. Germline values: CDR1 MDHEN, CDR2 SYDVKM. CDR3 size: 12 residues. Assay: immunoSEQ multiplex PCR; the TCRdb copy retains only in-frame clones and omits some. The sample records 93,000 or so clones, roughly 90% being singletons. The specimen sequenced was peripheral blood. The rearrangement links TRBV28 to TRBJ1-2, with D perhaps matching TRBD1 (5 bases). The TCR sequence derives from a woman aged 55 to 70 with acute or convalescent COVID-19. CDR3 protein: CASSRWEGGYTF. The CDR3 DNA reads as TGTGCCAGCAGCCGCTGGGAGGGGGGCTACACCTTC.